This T cell receptor (beta chain) was sequenced in a study of blood T cell repertoires in COVID-19. Study-level information: Donors in the United States, Italy and Spain gave samples during acute or convalescent COVID-19. The cDNA or gDNA used as material had been derived from T cells, B-cell-depleted T cells, or PBMCs.

As handled by the study authors: Cell counts per sample came from amplifying reference gene primers. Clones were sequenced by immunoSEQ multiplex PCR, and TCRdb holds only the in-frame ones, with some missing. V, J and clone size are those of that table, while D and trimming were read from the DNA. The profile covers approximately 88,000 clones, with 80% appearing a single time and roughly 8.6% taken by the ten largest. Germline CDR1 LNHDA, CDR2 SQIVND (reference sequence). V lost 3 bases and J lost 0, with 8 bases in between. The CDR3 extends over 14 amino acids. The receptor was isolated from a middle-aged man who had recovered from COVID-19. Sequenced input: peripheral blood. The chain carries TRBV19 and TRBJ1-1; D unclear. The CDR3 bases are TGTGCCAGTAGTATCTCACGGTTGAACACTGAAGCTTTCTTT. Encoded protein: CASSISRLNTEAFF. Full variable domain (missing parts from reference TRBV19 and TRBJ1-1): DGGITQSPKYLFRKEGQNVTLSCEQNLNHDAMYWYRQDPGQGLRLIYYSQIVNDFQKGDIAEGYSVSREKKESFPLTVTSAQKNPTAFYLCASSISRLNTEAFFGQGTRLTVV.